The text below deals with one T cell receptor beta chain. The CDR3 sequence is 14 residues long. The V end lost 1 base, the J end lost 6 bases, and 7 bases lay between the germline ends. The V gene's germline CDR1 is MDHEN and CDR2 SYDVKM. The sample's treatment: oral pan-JAK inhibitor, 5-10 mg twice daily. This entry comes from a study of CD8+ T cells in alopecia areata. cDNA reverse transcribed from extracted RNA served as the sequencing template. Repertoires were generated with immunoSEQ multiplex PCR, while TCRdb's copy carries only in-frame clones and drops some. The table records around 120,000 clones, about 54% of them present only once.

Sequenced material: CD8+ T cells sorted from blood, taken at week 4, from a patient treated with tofacitinib. The chain recombines TRBV28 with TRBJ1-6; D may be TRBD1 (5 bases). The receptor was derived from a human donor with alopecia areata. CDR3 region: CASSLFRGNSPLHF. The CDR3 bases are TGTGCCAGCAGTTTATTTAGGGGTAATTCACCCCTCCACTTT.